The 8 T cell receptor beta chains below were found in one sample sequenced in a study of T cell repertoires in cytomegalovirus infection (dated by TCRdb to the late 2010s). The reads were generated on an Illumina HiSeq 1500. TCRdb trimmed the raw reads at Q25, called clones with MiXCR and kept productive beta chains. Identical CDR3 protein sequences are pooled into one entry, listed with their most common genes and DNA. In all, the sample holds nearly 650,000 distinct CDR3 sequences, and about 24% of those were seen once. The biggest ten clones account for roughly 8% of the sample. Input material: CD8+ T cells from PBMCs. Receptors were obtained from a human donor in good health (CMV status not recorded). Some clones in this sample may be carry-over from other donors' samples.

This clonotype has more than one count but fewer than ten. The V and J genes are TRBV5-1 and TRBJ1-2; no clear D. There are 13 residues in the CDR3. V lost 3 bases and J lost 5, with 11 bases in between. The germline gives CDR1 SGHRS, CDR2 YFSETQ. CDR3 loop: CASSSPDGYGYTF. CDR3 DNA sequence: TGCGCCAGCAGCTCCCCCGACGGGTATGGCTACACCTTC. The full variable domain, in which reference TRBV5-1 and TRBJ1-2 provide the parts outside the CDR3, is KAGVTQTPRYLIKTRGQQVTLSCSPISGHRSVSWYQQTPGQGLQFLFEYFSETQRNKGNFPGRFSGRQFSNSRSEMNVSTLELGDSALYLCASSSPDGYGYTFGSGTRLTVV.

The sample holds many counts of this clonotype. This rearrangement joins TRBV7-2 to TRBJ2-5; 7 bases match TRBD2. Germline CDR1 and CDR2: SGHTA and FQGNSA. The V segment lost 0 bases and the J segment 5 bases; nucleotides outside the gene matches: 6. The CDR3 consists of 15 residues. Here the CDR3 reads CASSLAAAGSETQYF. CDR3 sequence (DNA): TGTGCCAGCAGCTTAGCGGCAGCGGGGTCGGAGACCCAGTACTTC.

Many counts were recorded for this clonotype. The CDR3: CASSPLAGGLEQYV. The CDR3 DNA reads as TGTGCCAGCAGCCCACTAGCGGGGGGGCTCGAGCAGTACGTC. The rearrangement links TRBV7-6 to TRBJ2-7, with TRBD2 matching over 13 bases. The J segment lost 6 bases and the V segment lost 5 bases, leaving 4 bases of the junction unmatched. Germline values: CDR1 SGHVS, CDR2 FNYEAQ. The CDR3 runs to 14 residues.

This clonotype appeared a few times. This chain uses TRBV20-1 with TRBJ1-1, with D possibly TRBD1 on 6 matching bases. Germline V gene sequence: CDR1 DFQATT, CDR2 SNEGSKA (reference sequence). V was clipped by 6 bases and J by 7 bases, with 18 bases between them. The CDR3 has 13 residues. The chain's CDR3 is CSATRDIFVEAFF. DNA for the CDR3: TGCAGTGCCACCCGGGACATATTCGTTGAAGCTTTCTTT.

The genes are TRBV20-1 and TRBJ1-2; maybe TRBD1 (5 bases). V lost 8 bases and J 4 bases, leaving 17 bases between the germline ends. The CDR3 spans 13 residues. Germline CDR1 and CDR2: DFQATT and SNEGSKA (reference sequence). CDR3 nucleotides: TGCAGTCAGGCAGGAGGACACACCTATGGCTACACCTTC. Translated, it gives CSQAGGHTYGYTF.

This clonotype appeared a few times. The chain combines TRBV4-3 with TRBJ1-1; weak D call: TRBD1 (6 bases). The germline V gene encodes CDR1 LGHNA and CDR2 YSLEER. This CDR3 contains 18 residues. Trimming removed 0 bases from V and 1 base from J, with 18 bases in between. CDR3 in amino acids: CASSQERYTGLGNTEAFF. CDR3 coding DNA: TGCGCCAGCAGCCAAGAGAGGTACACAGGGTTGGGGAACACTGAAGCTTTCTTT.

The V and J genes are TRBV20-1 and TRBJ2-3; D is undetermined. The CDR3 runs to 13 residues. The V gene's germline CDR1 is DFQATT and CDR2 SNEGSKA (reference sequence). Trimming stripped 0 bases from V and 1 base from J, with 5 bases between. This CDR3 reads CSAREAGTDTQYF. The CDR3 bases are TGCAGTGCTAGAGAGGCAGGCACAGATACGCAGTATTTT.

This clonotype was recorded a few times. The rearrangement uses TRBV13 and TRBJ1-2; 12 bases match TRBD1. CDR3 length: 17 amino acids. The ends lost 5 bases at V and 10 bases at J; junction bases unmatched: 17. Germline assignment: CDR1 PRHDT and CDR2 FYEKMQ (reference sequence). CDR3 nucleotide sequence: TGTGCCAGCAGCCAGAGTTCCGCGGGACAGGGGGCAACAGACTACACCTTC. Residues: CASSQSSAGQGATDYTF.